A single sample is the source of the 5 T cell receptor beta chains below, sequenced in a study of blood T cell repertoires in COVID-19. Libraries were prepared by immunoSEQ multiplex PCR; TCRdb keeps only in-frame clonotypes and omits some of them. The sample comprises approximately 230,000 clones, around 83% of which are singletons, and about 8.1% rests with the top ten. The sample comprised peripheral blood. Receptors originate from a man of 80 years or more with acute or convalescent COVID-19.

This clone came up a few times. V gene TRBV7-9 combines with J gene TRBJ1-3; maybe TRBD1 (5 bases). The CDR3 sequence is 16 residues long. V lost 0 bases, J lost 2 bases, and 11 bases lay in between. Germline CDR1 SEHNR, CDR2 FQNEAQ (reference sequence). CDR3 in amino acids: CASSLAITTAGNTIYF. The CDR3 bases are TGTGCCAGCAGCTTAGCGATCACGACAGCTGGAAACACCATATATTTT.

The chain joins TRBV4-2 to TRBJ2-1, with 10 nucleotides matching TRBD1. The CDR3 loop spans 16 amino acids. The germline CDR1 and CDR2 sequences are LGHNA and YNFKEQ. V shed 1 base, J shed 6 bases, and the junction held 6 bases outside the gene matches. The CDR3 region is CASSQAGTGAGNEQFF. The CDR3 nucleotides are TGTGCCAGCAGCCAAGCCGGGACAGGGGCAGGCAATGAGCAGTTCTTC.

V usage is TRBV7-6 and J usage is TRBJ1-1; D remains unclear. V lost 5 bases, J lost 0 bases, and 13 bases lay in between. This CDR3 region has 15 residues. CDR1 and CDR2 (germline): SGHVS, FNYEAQ. The CDR3 is CASSPNRGLNTEAFF. The CDR3 DNA reads TGTGCCAGCAGCCCGAATCGGGGTTTGAACACTGAAGCTTTCTTT.

V gene TRBV18 combines with J gene TRBJ2-7; D might be TRBD2 (6 bases). Trimming removed 3 bases at V and 1 base at J, with 10 bases between. The CDR3 totals 14 residues. Germline V gene sequence: CDR1 KGHSH, CDR2 LQKENI. The CDR3 here is CASSPPGLSYEQYF. The DNA of the CDR3 is TGTGCCAGCTCACCCCCGGGACTTTCCTACGAGCAGTACTTC. Variable domain in full (rest from reference TRBV18 and TRBJ2-7): NAGVMQNPRHLVRRRGQEARLRCSPMKGHSHVYWYRQLPEEGLKFMVYLQKENIIDESGMPKERFSAEFPKEGPSILRIQQVVRGDSAAYFCASSPPGLSYEQYFGPGTRLTVT.

The rearrangement links TRBV24-1 to TRBJ2-2, with 12 bases fitting TRBD1. Trimming took 5 bases from V and 6 from J; bases not matched to a gene: 12. The CDR3 consists of 18 residues. Germline CDR1 KGHDR, CDR2 SFDVKD. CDR3 loop: CATSARPGDRGRPGELFF. DNA for the CDR3: TGTGCCACCAGTGCCCGCCCAGGGGACAGGGGGCGCCCCGGGGAGCTGTTTTTT.